Reported below is one T cell receptor beta chain. What it binds is unknown. The CDR3 contains 17 residues. From germline, CDR1 is LGHNA and CDR2 YNFKEQ. The trim removed 0 bases at V and 4 bases at J, leaving 10 bases unmatched. These data belong to a study of human T cells and chemical hapten exposure. Study-wide context: Per-sample TCR yields varied mainly from small pooled library volume differences. Notes on the study in general: No alteration of TCRs above 1 in 1000 frequency was seen with DPC sensitization.

The library attached unique molecular identifiers to individual cDNA molecules. Original data processing: Samples held a median of roughly 100,000 TCRs, range 23,224–690,600. MiXCR was run by TCRdb on the reads, yielding one entry per CDR3 protein. The V and J calls were not made by the authors but by TCRdb's processing. The repertoire holds a few hundred distinct CDR3 sequences, with roughly 39% as singletons. Total RNA was isolated from whole blood that had not been fractionated. What was sequenced was whole blood. This TCR was recovered from a human donor who had alopecia or was a healthy volunteer (not recorded which). Some clones in this sample may be carry-over from other donors' samples. This table probably holds off-target reads from a library built for another chain. V usage is TRBV4-2 and J usage is TRBJ2-7; 9 bases map to TRBD1. CDR3 in DNA: TGTGCCAGCAGCCAAGAAGGATCGGGACAGGGTACGTACGAGCAGTACTTC. Residues: CASSQEGSGQGTYEQYF.